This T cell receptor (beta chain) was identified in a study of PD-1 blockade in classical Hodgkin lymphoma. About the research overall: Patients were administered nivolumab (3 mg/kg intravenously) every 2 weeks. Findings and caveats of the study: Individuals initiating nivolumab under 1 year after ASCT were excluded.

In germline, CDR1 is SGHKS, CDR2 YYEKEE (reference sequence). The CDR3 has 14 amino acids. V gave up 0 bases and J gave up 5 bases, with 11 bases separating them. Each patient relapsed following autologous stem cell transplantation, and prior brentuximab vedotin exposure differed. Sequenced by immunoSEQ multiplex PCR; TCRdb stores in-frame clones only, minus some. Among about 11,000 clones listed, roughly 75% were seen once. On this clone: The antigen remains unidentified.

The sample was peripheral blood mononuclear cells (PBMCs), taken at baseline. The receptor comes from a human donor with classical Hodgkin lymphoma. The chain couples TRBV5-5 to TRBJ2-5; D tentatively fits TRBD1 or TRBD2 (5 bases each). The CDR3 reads CASSLGGVVETQYF. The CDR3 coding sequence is TGTGCCAGCAGCTTGGGAGGGGTAGTTGAGACCCAGTACTTC.